This T cell receptor beta chain was recovered during a study of PD-1 blockade in mismatch repair-deficient tumors. This clone has a handful of counts. The CDR3 loop spans 14 amino acids. Per germline, CDR1 SGHRS and CDR2 YFSETQ. The V end lost 2 bases, the J end lost 6 bases, and 15 bases lay between the germline ends. Clones were sequenced by immunoSEQ multiplex PCR, and TCRdb holds only the in-frame ones, with some missing. There are over 60,000 clones in the sample; about 91% occur only once, and approximately 13% lies in the top ten. The TCR-sequenced patients were a few responders to pembrolizumab.

The clonotype was recovered from an adult with mismatch repair-deficient cancer. The V and J genes are TRBV5-1 and TRBJ2-7; possible D gene TRBD1, 5 bases. This specimen consisted of peripheral blood, obtained 52 weeks after starting pembrolizumab. This CDR3 is CASSFSWTWGEQYF. Written as DNA, the CDR3 is TGCGCCAGCAGCTTCTCCTGGACATGGGGCGAGCAGTACTTC.